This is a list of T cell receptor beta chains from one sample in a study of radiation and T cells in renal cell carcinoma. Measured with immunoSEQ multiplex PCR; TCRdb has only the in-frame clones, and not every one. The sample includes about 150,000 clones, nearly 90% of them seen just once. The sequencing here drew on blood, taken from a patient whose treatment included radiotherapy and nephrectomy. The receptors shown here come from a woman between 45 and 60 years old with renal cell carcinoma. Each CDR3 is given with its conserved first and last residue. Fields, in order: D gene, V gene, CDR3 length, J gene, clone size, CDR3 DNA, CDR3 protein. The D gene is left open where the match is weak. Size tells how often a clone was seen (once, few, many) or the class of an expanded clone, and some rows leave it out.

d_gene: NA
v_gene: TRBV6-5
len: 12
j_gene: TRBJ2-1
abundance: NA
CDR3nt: TGTGCCAGCAGTTCGACAATCAATGAGCAGTTCTTC
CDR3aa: CASSSTINEQFF

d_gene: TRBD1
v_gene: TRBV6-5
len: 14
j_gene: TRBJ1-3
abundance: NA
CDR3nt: TGTGCCAGCCAAGGACAGGGATTAGGGAACACCATATATTTT
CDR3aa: CASQGQGLGNTIYF

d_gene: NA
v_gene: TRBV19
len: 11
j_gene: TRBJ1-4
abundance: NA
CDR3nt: TGTGCAAGGGACACTTGGGAAAAACTGTTTTTT
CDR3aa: CARDTWEKLFF

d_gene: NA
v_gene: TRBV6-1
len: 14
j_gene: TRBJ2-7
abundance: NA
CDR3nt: TGTGCCAGCAGTGAATCCGACAGACTCTACGAGCAGTACTTC
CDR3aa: CASSESDRLYEQYF

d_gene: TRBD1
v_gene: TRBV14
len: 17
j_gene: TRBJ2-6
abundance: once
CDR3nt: TGTGCCAGCAGCCGTCGACAGGGGGCTGCTGGGGCCAACGTCCTGACTTTC
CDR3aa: CASSRRQGAAGANVLTF

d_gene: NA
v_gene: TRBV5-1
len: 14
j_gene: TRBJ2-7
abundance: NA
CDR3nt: TGCGCCAGCAGCTTGGGGCAGGGAGCCTACGAGCAGTACTTC
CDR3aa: CASSLGQGAYEQYF

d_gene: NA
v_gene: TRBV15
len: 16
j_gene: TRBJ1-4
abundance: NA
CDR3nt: TGTGCCACCAGCAGAGATCGGTCAGGGCGGGAAGAAAAACTGTTTTTT
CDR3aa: CATSRDRSGREEKLFF

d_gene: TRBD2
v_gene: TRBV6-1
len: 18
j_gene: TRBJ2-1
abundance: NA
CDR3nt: TGTGCCAGCAGTGAAGATAAACTAGCGGGGGGTCGTGTAAATGAGCAGTTCTTC
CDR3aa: CASSEDKLAGGRVNEQFF

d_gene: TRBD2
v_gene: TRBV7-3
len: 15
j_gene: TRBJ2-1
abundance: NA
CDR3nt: TGTGCCAGCAGCCATAGCGGGGGAACTTACAATGAGCAGTTCTTC
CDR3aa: CASSHSGGTYNEQFF

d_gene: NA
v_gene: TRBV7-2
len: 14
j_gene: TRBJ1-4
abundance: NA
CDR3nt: TGTGCCAGCAGCTTAGTAGGGACGCCGGAAAAACTGTTTTTT
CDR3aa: CASSLVGTPEKLFF

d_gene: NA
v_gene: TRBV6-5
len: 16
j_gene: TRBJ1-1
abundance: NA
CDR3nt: TGTGCCAGCAGTTACTACCCCGACAGGCCGCGGACTGAAGCTTTCTTT
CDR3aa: CASSYYPDRPRTEAFF

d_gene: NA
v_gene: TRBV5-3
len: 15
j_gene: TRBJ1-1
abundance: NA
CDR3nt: TGTGCCAGAAGCGGGGGACACTCTGAGAACACTGAAGCTTTCTTT
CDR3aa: CARSGGHSENTEAFF

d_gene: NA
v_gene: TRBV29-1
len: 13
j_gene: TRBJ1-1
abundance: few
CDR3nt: TGCAGCGTCCTCGTGGGGGTACGGACTGAAGCTTTCTTT
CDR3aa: CSVLVGVRTEAFF

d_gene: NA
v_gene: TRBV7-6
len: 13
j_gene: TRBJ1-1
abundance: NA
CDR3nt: TGTGCCAGCAGACGAGAACATGGCACTGAAGCTTTCTTT
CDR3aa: CASRREHGTEAFF

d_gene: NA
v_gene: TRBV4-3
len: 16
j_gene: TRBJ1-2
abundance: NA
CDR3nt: TGCGCCAGCAGCCGACAGACACCACCCAAGAGCTATGGCTACACCTTC
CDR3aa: CASSRQTPPKSYGYTF

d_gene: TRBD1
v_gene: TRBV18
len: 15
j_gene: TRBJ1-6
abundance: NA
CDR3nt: TGTGCCAGCTCACCACGGGACAGTAATAATTCACCCCTCCACTTT
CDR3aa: CASSPRDSNNSPLHF

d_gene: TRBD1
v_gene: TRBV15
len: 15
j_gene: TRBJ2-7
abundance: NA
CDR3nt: TGTGCCACCAGCACTGGACAGGGTGGAGGATACGAGCAGTACTTC
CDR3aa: CATSTGQGGGYEQYF

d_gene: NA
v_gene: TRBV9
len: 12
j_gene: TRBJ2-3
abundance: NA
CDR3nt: TGTGCCAGCAGCCCTAGAGCAGATACGCAGTATTTT
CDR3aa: CASSPRADTQYF

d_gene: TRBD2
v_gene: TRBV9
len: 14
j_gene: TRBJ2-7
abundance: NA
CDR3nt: TGTGCCAGCAGCCCTCGGGGGGGCTCCTACGAGCAGTACTTC
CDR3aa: CASSPRGGSYEQYF

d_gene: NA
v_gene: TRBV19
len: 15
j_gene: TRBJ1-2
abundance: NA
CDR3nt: TGTGCCAGTAGTATAGATGGCGGAGTAAACTATGGCTACACCTTC
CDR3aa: CASSIDGGVNYGYTF

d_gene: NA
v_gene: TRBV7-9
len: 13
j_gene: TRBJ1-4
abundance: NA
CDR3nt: TGTGCCAGCAGCCCGCGTGGGGGTGAAAAACTGTTTTTT
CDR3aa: CASSPRGGEKLFF

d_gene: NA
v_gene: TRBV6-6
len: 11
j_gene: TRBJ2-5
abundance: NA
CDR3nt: TGTGCCGGAGGTAACGCGGAGACCCAGTACTTC
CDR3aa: CAGGNAETQYF

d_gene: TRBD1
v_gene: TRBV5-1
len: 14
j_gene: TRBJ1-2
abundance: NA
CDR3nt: TGCGCCAGCAGCTTGGGACAGGGAGCGTCTGGCTACACCTTC
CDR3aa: CASSLGQGASGYTF

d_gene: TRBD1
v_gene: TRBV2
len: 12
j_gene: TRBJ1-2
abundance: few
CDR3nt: TGTGCCAGCAGTGCACAGGGGAATGGCTACACCTTC
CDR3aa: CASSAQGNGYTF

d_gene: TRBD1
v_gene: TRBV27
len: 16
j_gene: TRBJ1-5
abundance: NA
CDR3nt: TGTGCCAGCAGTTTATTGCCAGGGGGCAGCAATCAGCCCCAGCATTTT
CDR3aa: CASSLLPGGSNQPQHF

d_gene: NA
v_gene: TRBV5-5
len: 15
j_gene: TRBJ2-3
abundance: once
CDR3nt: TGTGCCAGCAGCTTGGGGCCGACTAGCACAGATACGCAGTATTTT
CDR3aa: CASSLGPTSTDTQYF